The 19 T cell receptor beta chains below all came from one sample that was sequenced in a study of T cell responses to AZD1222 COVID-19 vaccine. Profiled with immunoSEQ multiplex PCR; TCRdb holds only in-frame clones, not every one. Here the sample spans 99,000 or so clones, about 88% being singletons. The sample in question was peripheral blood, obtained on day 0 of AZD1222 vaccination. The source of these receptors is an adult in good health.

The gene calls are TRBV7-9 and TRBJ2-2; 8 positions agree with TRBD1. Germline V lookup: CDR1 SEHNR, CDR2 FQNEAQ (reference sequence). After removal of 4 bases from V and 1 base from J, the junction contained 8 bases not matched to a gene. The CDR3 sequence is 17 residues long. This chain's CDR3 is CASSSYSGTGNTGELFF. Here the CDR3 DNA reads TGTGCCAGCAGCTCGTACTCCGGGACAGGGAACACCGGGGAGCTGTTTTTT.

The V gene is TRBV5-3, the J gene TRBJ1-1; D unclear. TRBV5-3 is given ORF status, its function remaining uncertain. The CDR3 covers 16 residues. Trimming shortened V by 1 base and J by 1 base, and 14 bases separated the two germline ends. CDR3 sequence reads: CARSLRLKGGNTEAFF. The CDR3 nucleotides read TGTGCCAGAAGCTTGAGGCTGAAGGGCGGGAACACTGAAGCTTTCTTT.

The CDR3 DNA follows: TGTGCCAGCTCACCGGTGCAGGGAAGGGGTGATAGAGAGCAGTACTTC. Protein: CASSPVQGRGDREQYF. The chain is built from TRBV18 and TRBJ2-7, with a possible D match to TRBD1 (5 bases). CDR3 length equals 16 residues. The ends were cut back, 3 bases at V and 7 bases at J, with 22 bases in the middle. Looked up from germline, CDR1 is KGHSH and CDR2 is LQKENI.

This chain uses TRBV27 with TRBJ1-1; a possible D gene is TRBD1 (6 bases). Trimming pared 3 bases from V and 4 bases from J, leaving 15 bases between. From germline, CDR1 is MNHEY and CDR2 SMNVEV (reference sequence). This CDR3 contains 15 residues. Here the CDR3 DNA reads TGTGCCAGCAGTTTGACAGGCAGAGGGGGCACTGAAGCTTTCTTT. Translation gives CASSLTGRGGTEAFF.

The CDR3 nucleotides are TGTGCCAGCAGCTTAGTCCCCTACGAGCAGTACTTC. This translates into CASSLVPYEQYF. The rearrangement joins TRBV7-8 to TRBJ2-7, with unresolved D. In germline, CDR1 is SGHVS, CDR2 FQNEAQ. With 1 base removed from V and 2 bases from J, the gap between germline ends came to 3 bases. The CDR3 has 12 amino acids.

Only a few counts were recorded for this clone. The chain recombines TRBV19 with TRBJ1-1; 7 bases are a match to TRBD1. The length of the CDR3 is 15 residues. CDR1 and CDR2 from the germline V gene are LNHDA and SQIVND (reference sequence). With V trimmed by 3 bases and J by 1 base, 5 bases remained unmatched. The CDR3 coding sequence is TGTGCCAGTAGTATCCCGACAGGGTGGAACACTGAAGCTTTCTTT. Translation: CASSIPTGWNTEAFF.

The chain combines TRBV27 with TRBJ2-1, with unresolved D. This CDR3 has 14 residues. CDR1 and CDR2 from the germline V gene are MNHEY and SMNVEV (reference sequence). The V end was cut by 3 bases, the J end by 0 bases, with 6 bases between. The CDR3 sequence is CASSFANSYNEQFF. CDR3 in DNA: TGTGCCAGCAGTTTTGCGAACTCCTACAATGAGCAGTTCTTC.

The rearrangement joins TRBV5-1 to TRBJ2-3; D unresolved. CDR1 SGHRS and CDR2 YFSETQ come from the germline V gene. This CDR3 region has 15 residues. The V and J ends lost 0 bases and 5 bases respectively, with 13 bases between them. The CDR3 DNA reads as TGCGCCAGCAGCTTGGAGATGGGGTTAGGAGATACGCAGTATTTT. This encodes CASSLEMGLGDTQYF.

The rearrangement joins TRBV2 to TRBJ1-4; D remains ambiguous. CDR3 length: 14 residues. Trimming left V 4 bases short and J 7 bases short, with 13 bases between. CDR1 SNHLY and CDR2 FYNNEI come from the germline V gene. CDR3 protein: CASSVRARVEKLFF. CDR3 sequence (DNA): TGTGCCAGCAGTGTGAGAGCAAGGGTTGAAAAACTGTTTTTT.

In its sample, this clone was seen many times. The genes are TRBV9 and TRBJ1-1, with D tentatively TRBD1 (6 bases). CDR3 size: 17 residues. Trimming took off 2 bases at V and 5 bases at J, with 22 bases between the two ends. The germline CDR1 and CDR2 sequences are SGDLS and YYNGEE. CDR3 nucleotide sequence: TGTGCCAGCAGCGTCCGGGACACCGGGCGGAGTGTAACTGAAGCTTTCTTT. Translated, it gives CASSVRDTGRSVTEAFF.

The chain is built from TRBV9 and TRBJ1-2; D unclear. The CDR3 has 14 residues. V dropped 1 base and J dropped 8 bases, with 15 bases sitting between them. Germline V CDR1 and CDR2: SGDLS, YYNGEE. Here the CDR3 reads CASSVSDNLVGYTF. In DNA form, the CDR3 reads TGTGCCAGCAGCGTAAGTGACAACCTCGTAGGCTACACCTTC. Complete variable domain (other parts from reference TRBV9 and TRBJ1-2): DSGVTQTPKHLITATGQRVTLRCSPRSGDLSVYWYQQSLDQGLQFLIQYYNGEERAKGNILERFSAQQFPDLHSELNLSSLELGDSALYFCASSVSDNLVGYTFGSGTRLTVV.

This rearrangement joins TRBV6-5 to TRBJ1-2, with 7 bases lining up with TRBD1. With V trimmed by 6 bases and J by 6 bases, 7 bases remained unmatched. Germline V gene lookup returns CDR1 MNHEY and CDR2 SVGAGI. This CDR3 has 13 amino acids. The CDR3 region is CASRRTGDNGYTF. The CDR3 nucleotides read TGTGCCAGCAGGAGAACAGGGGACAATGGCTACACCTTC.

The chain joins TRBV25-1 to TRBJ1-3; a possible D gene is TRBD1 (5 bases). V lost 4 bases and J lost 3, with 16 bases in between. In germline, CDR1 is MGHDK, CDR2 SYGVNS. This CDR3 has 16 amino acids. The chain's CDR3 is CASSGGPNVGGNTIYF. CDR3 nucleotide sequence: TGTGCCAGCAGTGGGGGCCCCAATGTGGGTGGAAACACCATATATTTT.

This clone appeared once. This chain uses TRBV7-9 with TRBJ2-7; 8 nucleotides line up with TRBD1. V lost 4 bases, J lost 1 base, and 9 bases stayed unmatched. The germline gives CDR1 SEHNR, CDR2 FQNEAQ (reference sequence). There are 16 residues in the CDR3. For the CDR3, the DNA is TGTGCCAGCAGCTCCCCCAGGGGGCTTTCGTCCTACGAGCAGTACTTC. Translation gives CASSSPRGLSSYEQYF.

Here the CDR3 DNA reads TGCGCCAGCAAAGAGGGGGGGTACTCCTACAATGAGCAGTTCTTC. Residues: CASKEGGYSYNEQFF. This rearrangement joins TRBV4-1 to TRBJ2-1; D is possibly TRBD2 (7 bases). CDR3 length: 15 amino acids. Germline lookup yields CDR1 MGHRA and CDR2 YSYEKL. V was pared by 7 bases and J by 0 bases, with 13 bases between.

J is TRBJ2-3 and V is TRBV6-5; possibly TRBD2 for D (5 bases). The ends were cut back, 0 bases at V and 8 bases at J, with 12 bases in the middle. Germline CDR1 MNHEY, CDR2 SVGAGI. The CDR3 has 14 amino acids. This CDR3 is CASSYSREARTQYF. CDR3 bases: TGTGCCAGCAGTTACTCGAGGGAAGCCCGTACGCAGTATTTT.

CDR3 residues: CASSKAQGKLFF. In nucleotides, the CDR3 is TGTGCCAGCAGCAAGGCTCAGGGGAAACTGTTTTTT. The V gene is TRBV21-1, the J gene TRBJ1-4; the DNA was not used to check the table's D call, TRBD1. TRBV21-1 is tagged as a pseudogene. The CDR3 contains 12 residues.

This chain connects TRBV7-3 to TRBJ2-1; 7 nucleotides match TRBD2. Per germline, CDR1 SGHTA and CDR2 FQGTGA. V gave up 3 bases and J gave up 9 bases; unmatched junction bases: 14. The CDR3 has 16 residues. This CDR3 reads CASSLQGPGGPREQFF. The CDR3 DNA is TGTGCCAGCAGCTTGCAAGGGCCGGGAGGTCCCCGTGAGCAGTTCTTC.

This chain connects TRBV7-9 to TRBJ1-2; D is perhaps TRBD1 (6 bases). Germline V gene data show CDR1 as SEHNR and CDR2 as FQNEAQ (reference sequence). The CDR3 length is 14 residues. Trimming pared 7 bases from V and 7 bases from J, leaving 19 bases between. DNA for the CDR3: TGTGCCAGCAAGCCCGACAGGAAAATGAGTGGCTACACCTTC. Its translation: CASKPDRKMSGYTF.